Each of the 13 T cell receptor beta chains below was sequenced from the same sample in a study of response to subunit inactivated influenza vaccine. TCRdb reprocessed the RT-PCR reads via MiXCR and lists one record per CDR3 protein. The table shows about 610,000 distinct CDR3 sequences, with 13% to 15% occurring only once. The sample was PBMCs from blood, taken 11 to 12 days after vaccination. These receptors all stem from a man aged 50-60 years who received an inactivated influenza vaccine.

This clonotype came up a few times. The CDR3: CASSQDHGTEWQFF. In nucleotides, the CDR3 is TGCGCCAGCAGCCAAGACCATGGGACAGAATGGCAGTTCTTC. This rearrangement joins TRBV4-3 to TRBJ2-1; TRBD1 matches at 7 bases. The junction had 8 bases not matched to a gene; V was cut back by 0 bases and J by 12 bases. The germline V gene encodes CDR1 LGHNA and CDR2 YSLEER. This CDR3 is built from 14 residues.

This chain links TRBV20-1 with TRBJ2-5; D is unresolved. The CDR3 has 12 amino acids. Germline V gene lookup returns CDR1 DFQATT and CDR2 SNEGSKA (reference sequence). The germline V and J ends were trimmed by 3 bases and 0 bases, with 5 bases remaining between them. CDR3: CSARQYQETQYF. The CDR3 DNA sequence: TGCAGTGCTAGGCAGTACCAAGAGACCCAGTACTTC.

This clonotype was picked up many times. The genes are TRBV28 and TRBJ2-4; D might be TRBD1 (6 bases). V dropped 7 bases and J dropped 1 base, with 14 bases sitting between them. The CDR3 is 15 residues long. Germline values: CDR1 MDHEN, CDR2 SYDVKM. The CDR3 sequence: CASTQGLGAKNIQYF. The DNA of the CDR3 is TGTGCCAGCACACAGGGTTTGGGGGCCAAAAACATTCAGTACTTC.

The CDR3 sequence is CASSLGGARNEQFF. CDR3 DNA sequence: TGTGCCAGCAGCTTAGGCGGGGCCCGCAATGAGCAGTTCTTC. The chain is built from TRBV7-2 and TRBJ2-1, with a weak D call TRBD2 (6 bases). CDR3 length: 14 amino acids. V dropped 1 base and J dropped 6 bases, with 10 bases sitting between them. The germline CDR1 and CDR2 sequences are SGHTA and FQGNSA.

The chain employs TRBV5-1 and TRBJ2-7; no clear D gene. V lost 3 bases, J lost 2 bases, and 15 bases lay in between. From germline, CDR1 is SGHRS and CDR2 YFSETQ. The CDR3 is made up of 15 amino acids. The CDR3 spells CASSSNSATPYEQYF. CDR3 DNA: TGCGCCAGCAGCTCCAACAGTGCTACACCCTACGAGCAGTACTTC.

The chain links TRBV6-1 to TRBJ1-1, with D uncertain. V shed 2 bases and J shed 4 bases, with 14 bases lying between them. The germline CDR1 and CDR2 sequences are MNHNS and SASEGT. This CDR3 is built from 15 residues. The CDR3 region is CASSEMGYEGTEAFF. Here the CDR3 DNA reads TGTGCCAGCAGTGAAATGGGGTATGAAGGCACTGAAGCTTTCTTT.

The CDR3 loop is CASTRGSEQYF. The CDR3 bases are TGTGCCAGCACAAGGGGTTCTGAGCAGTACTTC. The genes are TRBV28 and TRBJ2-7; D is perhaps TRBD1 (5 bases). The CDR3 is 11 amino acids. V lost 7 bases and J lost 7, with 11 bases in between. CDR1 MDHEN and CDR2 SYDVKM come from the germline V gene.

The CDR3 region is CASSLSGLANEQFF. The CDR3 region has the DNA TGTGCCAGCAGCTTATCTGGACTAGCCAATGAGCAGTTCTTC. V usage is TRBV7-8 and J usage is TRBJ2-1, with 8 bases aligning to TRBD2. Germline lookup yields CDR1 SGHVS and CDR2 FQNEAQ. CDR3 length: 14 amino acids. V lost 2 bases to trimming and J lost 6 bases; unmatched junction nucleotides: 3.

This chain joins TRBV7-2 and TRBJ1-1, with 8 positions matching TRBD1. The CDR3 contains 14 residues. Germline lookup yields CDR1 SGHTA and CDR2 FQGNSA. J gave up 11 bases and V 2 bases, and 10 bases lay outside the gene matches. CDR3 in amino acids: CASSLRMTGEGAFF. In nucleotides, the CDR3 is TGTGCCAGCAGCTTACGAATGACAGGGGAAGGGGCTTTCTTT.

The chain uses TRBV6-2 or TRBV6-3 and TRBJ2-1; the match to TRBD1 covers 9 bases. Looked up from germline, CDR1 is MNHEY and CDR2 is SVGEGT. This CDR3 spans 15 amino acids. Trimming cost V 1 base and J 3 bases; bases outside gene matches: 1. The CDR3 reads CASSYLGQGYNEQFF. CDR3 DNA sequence: TGTGCCAGCAGTTACTTGGGACAGGGCTACAATGAGCAGTTCTTC.

The V gene is TRBV21-1, the J gene TRBJ2-7; the table's D gene call, TRBD1, was not cross checked with the DNA. TRBV21-1 is a listed pseudogene. This CDR3 contains 13 residues. The CDR3 bases are TGTGCCAGCAGCAAAGAGACAGCCTACGAGCAGTACTTC. Its protein product is CASSKETAYEQYF.

This clonotype has more than one count but fewer than ten. The chain has TRBV7-8 and TRBJ1-2; 8 nucleotides match TRBD1. The V gene's germline CDR1 is SGHVS and CDR2 FQNEAQ. This CDR3 region has 14 residues. Trimming removed 5 bases from V and 6 bases from J; junction bases left unmatched: 8. The chain's CDR3 is CASSPRQGTDGYTF. DNA of the CDR3: TGTGCCAGCAGCCCGCGACAGGGGACTGATGGCTACACCTTC. The full variable domain, in which reference TRBV7-8 and TRBJ1-2 provide the parts outside the CDR3, is GAGVSQSPRYKVAKRGQDVALRCDPISGHVSLFWYQQALGQGPEFLTYFQNEAQLDKSGLPSDRFFAERPEGSVSTLKIQRTQQEDSAVYLCASSPRQGTDGYTFGSGTRLTVV.

This clonotype was observed a handful of times. The CDR3 sequence is CASSLSGGQYTGELFF. CDR3 sequence (DNA): TGTGCCAGCAGCTTGTCAGGGGGCCAATACACCGGGGAGCTGTTTTTT. The V call is TRBV5-6, the J call TRBJ2-2; TRBD1 matches at 8 bases. The CDR3 is 16 residues long. Germline CDR1 reads SGHDT; CDR2 reads YYEEEE. J lost 3 bases, V lost 1 base, and 5 bases had no gene match. Together with reference TRBV5-6 and TRBJ2-2, the CDR3 gives the full variable domain: DAGVTQSPTHLIKTRGQQVTLRCSPKSGHDTVSWYQQALGQGPQFIFQYYEEEERQRGNFPDRFSGHQFPNYSSELNVNALLLGDSALYLCASSLSGGQYTGELFFGEGSRLTVL.